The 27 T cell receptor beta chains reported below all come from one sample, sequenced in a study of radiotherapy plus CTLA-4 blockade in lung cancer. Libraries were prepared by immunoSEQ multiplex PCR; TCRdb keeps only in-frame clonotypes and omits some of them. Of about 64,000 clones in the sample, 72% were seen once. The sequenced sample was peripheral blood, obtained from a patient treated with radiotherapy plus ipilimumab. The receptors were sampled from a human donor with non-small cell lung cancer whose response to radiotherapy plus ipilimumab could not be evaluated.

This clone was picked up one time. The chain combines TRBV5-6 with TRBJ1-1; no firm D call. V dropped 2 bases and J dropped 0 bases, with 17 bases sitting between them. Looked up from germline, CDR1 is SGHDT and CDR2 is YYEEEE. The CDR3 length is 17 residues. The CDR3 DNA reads TGTGCCAGCAGCTTACCGGACTCAACGTTCATGAACACTGAAGCTTTCTTT. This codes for CASSLPDSTFMNTEAFF.

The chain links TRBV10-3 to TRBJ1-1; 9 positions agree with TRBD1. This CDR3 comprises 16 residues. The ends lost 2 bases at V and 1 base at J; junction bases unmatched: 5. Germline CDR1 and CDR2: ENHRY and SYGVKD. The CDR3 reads CAISEGPGQGNTEAFF. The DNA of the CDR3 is TGTGCCATCAGTGAGGGCCCGGGACAGGGGAACACTGAAGCTTTCTTT.

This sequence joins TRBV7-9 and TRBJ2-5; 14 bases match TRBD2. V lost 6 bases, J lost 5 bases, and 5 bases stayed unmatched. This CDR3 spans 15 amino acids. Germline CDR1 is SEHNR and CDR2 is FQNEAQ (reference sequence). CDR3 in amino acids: CASRGLAGVGETQYF. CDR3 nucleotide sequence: TGTGCCAGCAGGGGACTAGCGGGAGTGGGTGAGACCCAGTACTTC.

Here the CDR3 DNA reads TGTGCCTGGAGTCCGGGAAGCTCCTACAATGAGCAGTTCTTC. Translation gives CAWSPGSSYNEQFF. The rearrangement joins TRBV30 to TRBJ2-1, with D maybe TRBD2 (5 bases). The CDR3 runs 14 residues. Germline CDR1 reads GTSNPN; CDR2 reads SVGIG (reference sequence). Trimming removed 2 bases from V and 0 bases from J, with 8 bases in between.

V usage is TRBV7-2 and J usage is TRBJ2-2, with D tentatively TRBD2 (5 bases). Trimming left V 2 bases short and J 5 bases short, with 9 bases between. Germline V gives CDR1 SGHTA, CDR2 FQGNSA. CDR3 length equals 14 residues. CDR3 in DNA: TGTGCCAGCAGCTTATACCGGGAAACCGGGGAGCTGTTTTTT. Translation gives CASSLYRETGELFF.

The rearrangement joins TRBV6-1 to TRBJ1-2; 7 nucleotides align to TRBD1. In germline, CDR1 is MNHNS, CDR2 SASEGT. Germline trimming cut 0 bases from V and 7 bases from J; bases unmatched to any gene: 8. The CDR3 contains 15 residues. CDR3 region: CASSEAGQVGRGYTF. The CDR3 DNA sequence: TGTGCCAGCAGTGAAGCCGGACAGGTCGGACGTGGCTACACCTTC.

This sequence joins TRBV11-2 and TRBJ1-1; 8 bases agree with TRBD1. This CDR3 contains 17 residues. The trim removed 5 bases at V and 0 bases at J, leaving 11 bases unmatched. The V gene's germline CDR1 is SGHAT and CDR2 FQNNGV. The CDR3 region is CASSGGTGPIMNTEAFF. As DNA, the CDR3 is TGTGCCAGCAGCGGAGGGACAGGTCCCATTATGAACACTGAAGCTTTCTTT.

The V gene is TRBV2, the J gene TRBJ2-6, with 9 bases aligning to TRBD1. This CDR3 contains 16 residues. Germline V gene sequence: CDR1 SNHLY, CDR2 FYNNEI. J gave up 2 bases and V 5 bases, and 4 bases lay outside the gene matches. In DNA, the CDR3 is TGTGCCAGCAGTAGACAGGGGGTAGCTGGGGCCAACGTCCTGACTTTC. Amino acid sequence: CASSRQGVAGANVLTF.

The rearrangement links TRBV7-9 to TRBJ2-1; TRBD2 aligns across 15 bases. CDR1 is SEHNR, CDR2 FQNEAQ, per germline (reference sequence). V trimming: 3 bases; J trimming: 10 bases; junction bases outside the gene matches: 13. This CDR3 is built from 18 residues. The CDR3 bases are TGTGCCAGCAGCTTCATTCCCGCCGCGGGGACTAGCGGGAGGGAGCAGTTCTTC. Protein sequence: CASSFIPAAGTSGREQFF.

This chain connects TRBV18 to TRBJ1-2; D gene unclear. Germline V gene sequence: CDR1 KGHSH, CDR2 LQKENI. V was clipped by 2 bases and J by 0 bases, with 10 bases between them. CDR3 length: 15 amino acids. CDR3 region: CASSPTVDSNYGYTF. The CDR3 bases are TGTGCCAGCTCACCAACGGTGGACTCTAACTATGGCTACACCTTC.

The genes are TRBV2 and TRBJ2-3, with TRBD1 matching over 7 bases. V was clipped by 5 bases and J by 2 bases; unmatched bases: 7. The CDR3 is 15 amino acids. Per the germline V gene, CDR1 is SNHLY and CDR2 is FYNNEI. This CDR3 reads CASSLRQGYTDTQYF. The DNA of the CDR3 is TGTGCCAGCAGTCTCCGACAGGGCTACACAGATACGCAGTATTTT.

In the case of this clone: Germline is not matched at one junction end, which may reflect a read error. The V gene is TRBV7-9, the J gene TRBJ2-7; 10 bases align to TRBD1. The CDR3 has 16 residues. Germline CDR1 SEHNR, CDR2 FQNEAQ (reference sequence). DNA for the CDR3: TGCGCCAGCAGCCAAGGGACAGGGGTCGGTTCCTACGAGCAGTACTTC. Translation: CASSQGTGVGSYEQYF.

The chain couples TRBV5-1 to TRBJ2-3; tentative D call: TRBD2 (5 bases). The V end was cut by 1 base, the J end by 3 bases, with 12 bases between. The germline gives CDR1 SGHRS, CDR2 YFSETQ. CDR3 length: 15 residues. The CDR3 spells CASSLIGDSTDTQYF. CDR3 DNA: TGCGCCAGCAGCTTGATCGGGGATTCGACAGATACGCAGTATTTT.

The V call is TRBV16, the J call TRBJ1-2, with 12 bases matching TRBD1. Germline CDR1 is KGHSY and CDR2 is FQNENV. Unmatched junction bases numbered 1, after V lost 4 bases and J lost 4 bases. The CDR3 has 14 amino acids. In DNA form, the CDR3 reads TGTGCCAGCAGCCTGGGACAGGGGGCCTATGGCTACACCTTC. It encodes CASSLGQGAYGYTF.

The CDR3 DNA sequence: TGCGCCAGCAGCTTTGGGAGGGGAGGCTACAATGAGCAGTTCTTC. Protein product: CASSFGRGGYNEQFF. The rearrangement joins TRBV5-1 to TRBJ2-1, with TRBD2 matching over 7 bases. CDR1 is SGHRS, CDR2 YFSETQ, per germline. Trimming took 2 bases from V and 3 from J; bases not matched to a gene: 5. The length of the CDR3 is 15 residues. The full variable domain, completed using reference TRBV5-1 and TRBJ2-1, is KAGVTQTPRYLIKTRGQQVTLSCSPISGHRSVSWYQQTPGQGLQFLFEYFSETQRNKGNFPGRFSGRQFSNSRSEMNVSTLELGDSALYLCASSFGRGGYNEQFFGPGTRLTVL.

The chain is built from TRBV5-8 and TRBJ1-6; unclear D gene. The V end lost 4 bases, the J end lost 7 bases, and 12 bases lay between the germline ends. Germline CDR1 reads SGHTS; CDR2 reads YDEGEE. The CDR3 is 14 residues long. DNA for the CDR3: TGTGCCAGCAGCCTAAGGGAGTACAATTCACCCCTCCACTTT. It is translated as CASSLREYNSPLHF. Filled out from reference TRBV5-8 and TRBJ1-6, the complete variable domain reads EAGVTQSPTHLIKTRGQQATLRCSPISGHTSVYWYQQALGLGLQFLLWYDEGEERNRGNFPPRFSGRQFPNYSSELNVNALELEDSALYLCASSLREYNSPLHFGNGTRLTVT.

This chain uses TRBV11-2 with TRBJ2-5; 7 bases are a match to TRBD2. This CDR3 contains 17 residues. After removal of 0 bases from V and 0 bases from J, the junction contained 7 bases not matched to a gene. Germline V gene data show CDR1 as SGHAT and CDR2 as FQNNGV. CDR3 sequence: CASSLEGGGPYQETQYF. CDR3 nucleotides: TGTGCCAGCAGCTTAGAGGGCGGGGGACCCTACCAAGAGACCCAGTACTTC. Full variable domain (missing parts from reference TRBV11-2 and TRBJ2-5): EAGVAQSPRYKIIEKRQSVAFWCNPISGHATLYWYQQILGQGPKLLIQFQNNGVVDDSQLPKDRFSAERLKGVDSTLKIQPAKLEDSAVYLCASSLEGGGPYQETQYFGPGTRLLVL.

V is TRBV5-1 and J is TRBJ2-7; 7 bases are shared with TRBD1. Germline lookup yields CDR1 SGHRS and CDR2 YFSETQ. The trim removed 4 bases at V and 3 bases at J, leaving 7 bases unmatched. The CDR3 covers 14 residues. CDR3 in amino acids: CASSVWTGNYEQYF. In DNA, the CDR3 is TGCGCCAGCAGCGTCTGGACAGGAAACTACGAGCAGTACTTC.

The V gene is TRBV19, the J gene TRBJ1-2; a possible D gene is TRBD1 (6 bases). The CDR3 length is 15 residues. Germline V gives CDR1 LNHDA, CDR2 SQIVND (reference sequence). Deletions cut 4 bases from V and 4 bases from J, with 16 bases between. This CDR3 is CASSKYREGIYGYTF. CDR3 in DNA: TGTGCCAGTAGTAAGTACAGGGAAGGAATCTATGGCTACACCTTC.

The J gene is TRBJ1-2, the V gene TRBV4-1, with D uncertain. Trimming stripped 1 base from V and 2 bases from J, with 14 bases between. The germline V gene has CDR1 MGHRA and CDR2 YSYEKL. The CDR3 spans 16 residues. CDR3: CASSQGGGRGNYGYTF. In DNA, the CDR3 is TGCGCCAGCAGCCAAGGGGGAGGGCGTGGGAACTATGGCTACACCTTC.

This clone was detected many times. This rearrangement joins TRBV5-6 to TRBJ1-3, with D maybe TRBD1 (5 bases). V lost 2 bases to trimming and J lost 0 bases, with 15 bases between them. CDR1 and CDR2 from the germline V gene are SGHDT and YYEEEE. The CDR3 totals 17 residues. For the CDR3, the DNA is TGTGCCAGCAGCTTATTCCCGACAGACCACTCTGGAAACACCATATATTTT. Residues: CASSLFPTDHSGNTIYF.

CDR3 DNA: TGTGCCATCAGTGAGTCGAAGGGTCGATGGCTAGCGGGACCAGATACGCAGTATTTT. This sequence encodes CAISESKGRWLAGPDTQYF. The chain recombines TRBV10-3 with TRBJ2-3; 9 bases map to TRBD2. Germline loops: CDR1 ENHRY, CDR2 SYGVKD. The CDR3 is 19 amino acids. The trim removed 0 bases at V and 4 bases at J, leaving 14 bases unmatched.

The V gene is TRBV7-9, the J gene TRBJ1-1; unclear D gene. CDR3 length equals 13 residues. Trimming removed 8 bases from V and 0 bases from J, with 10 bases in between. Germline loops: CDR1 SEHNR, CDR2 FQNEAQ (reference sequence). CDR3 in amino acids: CASLGSMNTEAFF. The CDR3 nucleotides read TGTGCCAGCTTGGGGAGCATGAACACTGAAGCTTTCTTT.

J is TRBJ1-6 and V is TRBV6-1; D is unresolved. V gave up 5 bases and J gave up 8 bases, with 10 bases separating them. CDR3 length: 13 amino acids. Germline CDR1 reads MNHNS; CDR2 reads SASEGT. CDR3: CASSLESHSPLHF. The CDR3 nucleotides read TGTGCCAGCAGTCTCGAGAGCCATTCACCCCTCCACTTT.

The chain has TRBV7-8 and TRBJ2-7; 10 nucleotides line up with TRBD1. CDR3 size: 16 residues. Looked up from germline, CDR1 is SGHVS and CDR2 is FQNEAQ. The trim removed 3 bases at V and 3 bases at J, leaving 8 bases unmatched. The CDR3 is CASSFEGQGLYYEQYF. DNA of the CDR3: TGTGCCAGCAGCTTTGAGGGACAGGGGTTATACTACGAGCAGTACTTC.

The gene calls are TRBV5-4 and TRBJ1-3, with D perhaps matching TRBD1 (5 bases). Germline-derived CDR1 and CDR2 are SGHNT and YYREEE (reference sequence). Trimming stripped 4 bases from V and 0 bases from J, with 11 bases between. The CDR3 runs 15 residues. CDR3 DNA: TGTGCCAGCAGCCTGGACATTTACTCTGGAAACACCATATATTTT. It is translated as CASSLDIYSGNTIYF.

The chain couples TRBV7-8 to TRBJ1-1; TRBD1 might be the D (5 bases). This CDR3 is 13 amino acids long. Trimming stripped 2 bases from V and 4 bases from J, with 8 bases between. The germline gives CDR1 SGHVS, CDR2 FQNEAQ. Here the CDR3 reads CASSLKGRTEAFF. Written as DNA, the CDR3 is TGTGCCAGCAGCTTAAAGGGGCGCACTGAAGCTTTCTTT.